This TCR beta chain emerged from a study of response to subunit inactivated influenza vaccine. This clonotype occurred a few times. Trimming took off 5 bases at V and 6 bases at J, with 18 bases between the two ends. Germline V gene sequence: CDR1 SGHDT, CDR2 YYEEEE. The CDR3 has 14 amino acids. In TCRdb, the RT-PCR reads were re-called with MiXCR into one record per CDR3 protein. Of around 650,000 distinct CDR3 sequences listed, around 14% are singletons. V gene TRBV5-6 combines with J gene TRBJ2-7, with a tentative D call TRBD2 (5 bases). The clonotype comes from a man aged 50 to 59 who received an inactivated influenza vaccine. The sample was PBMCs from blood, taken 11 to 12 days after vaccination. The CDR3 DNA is TGTGCCAGCAGTGCGGGCCTGAGCCAGAGCGAGCAGTACTTC. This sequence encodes CASSAGLSQSEQYF.